This T cell receptor beta chain was recorded in a study of molecular identifiers for immune sequencing clone quantification. Overall study results and limits: The study reportedly detected spiked Jurkat TCR RNA from one cell among around 1 million naive cells.

This clonotype was recorded at least ten times. Its matching antigen is unknown. Trimming removed 5 bases at V and 5 bases at J, with 12 bases between. This CDR3 region has 13 residues. The germline V gene has CDR1 MGHRA and CDR2 YSYEKL. TCRdb re-called the PCR reads through MiXCR, storing one row per CDR3 protein. The data show 60,000 to 70,000 distinct CDR3 sequences, with 19% seen just once and about 1.5% held by the top ten. The rearrangement joins TRBV4-1 to TRBJ1-1, with D possibly being TRBD1 (5 bases). What was sequenced was naive CD8+ T cells from blood, with Jurkat cell RNA spiked in. Subset here: FACS-sorted CD8+CD4-CCR7+CD45RA+ naive T cells. This clonotype was obtained from a human donor in good health. Some libraries in this study had Jurkat cell RNA spiked in. CDR3 sequence: CASSWDGKTEAFF. The CDR3 DNA follows: TGCGCCAGCAGCTGGGACGGCAAAACTGAAGCTTTCTTT.